These 27 T cell receptor beta chains were sequenced from one sample in a study of shared clonotypes between healthy human individuals. The assay was immunoSEQ multiplex PCR, and TCRdb's table has in-frame clones only and misses some. The data contain 2 million to 2.5 million clones, 85% to 95% of them singletons. Sequencing was carried out using naive CD4+ T cells sorted from blood. Subset described: CD45RA+ positively selected. All receptors come from a man between 18 and 29 years old in good health.

The chain links TRBV13 to TRBJ2-3, with TRBD2 as a possible D gene (6 bases). The CDR3 consists of 16 residues. V dropped 7 bases and J dropped 2 bases, with 19 bases sitting between them. Germline V gene sequence: CDR1 PRHDT, CDR2 FYEKMQ (reference sequence). CDR3 loop: CASTLGGGTNTDTQYF. CDR3 coding DNA: TGTGCCAGCACCCTCGGGGGAGGCACTAACACAGATACGCAGTATTTT.

This sequence joins TRBV7-9 and TRBJ1-1; D gene ambiguous. The V gene lost 7 bases and the J gene lost 3 bases, with 18 bases spanning the gap. Germline loops: CDR1 SEHNR, CDR2 FQNEAQ (reference sequence). The length of the CDR3 is 15 residues. CDR3 protein: CASTTHQPGDTEAFF. CDR3 DNA sequence: TGTGCCAGCACCACTCATCAACCGGGAGACACTGAAGCTTTCTTT.

V gene TRBV7-9 combines with J gene TRBJ1-4, with TRBD1 matching 10 bases. The CDR3 has 15 residues. Trimming took 4 bases from V and 7 from J; bases not matched to a gene: 6. Germline V gene data show CDR1 as SEHNR and CDR2 as FQNEAQ (reference sequence). CDR3 loop: CASSSPGQGFEKLFF. In DNA, the CDR3 is TGTGCCAGCAGCTCACCGGGACAGGGGTTTGAAAAACTGTTTTTT.

The chain recombines TRBV27 with TRBJ2-3; D might be TRBD2 (5 bases). V shed 1 base and J shed 4 bases, with 9 bases lying between them. CDR3 size: 14 residues. The germline V gene has CDR1 MNHEY and CDR2 SMNVEV (reference sequence). CDR3 in amino acids: CASSLYTSSDTQYF. Written as DNA, the CDR3 is TGTGCCAGCAGTTTATATACTAGTTCAGATACGCAGTATTTT.

Concerning this clone: The identical CDR3 is also encoded by other nucleotide sequences in the sample. This chain joins TRBV7-2 and TRBJ2-3; weak D call: TRBD1 (6 bases). From germline, CDR1 is SGHTA and CDR2 FQGNSA. Trimming left V 2 bases short and J 3 bases short, with 9 bases between. This CDR3 is 14 amino acids long. CDR3 sequence reads: CASSLSRGTDTQYF. CDR3 coding DNA: TGTGCCAGCAGCTTAAGCAGGGGAACAGATACGCAGTATTTT.

This clone has more than one count but fewer than ten. V is TRBV19 and J is TRBJ1-1, with no clear D. Trimming took off 3 bases at V and 1 base at J, with 9 bases between the two ends. The CDR3 totals 14 residues. The V gene's germline CDR1 is LNHDA and CDR2 SQIVND (reference sequence). This CDR3 reads CASSITERNTEAFF. CDR3 DNA sequence: TGTGCCAGTAGTATTACTGAGAGGAACACTGAAGCTTTCTTT.

The rearrangement links TRBV5-6 to TRBJ2-1; maybe TRBD1 (6 bases). Germline CDR1 reads SGHDT; CDR2 reads YYEEEE. The CDR3 covers 15 residues. Trimming cost V 0 bases and J 7 bases, with 14 bases left between them. The DNA of the CDR3 is TGTGCCAGCAGCTTGGAAGGGGGAGTATATAATGAGCAGTTCTTC. This encodes CASSLEGGVYNEQFF.

The genes are TRBV5-1 and TRBJ1-2; 9 nucleotides agree with TRBD1. CDR1 and CDR2 (germline): SGHRS, YFSETQ. The junction had 5 bases not matched to a gene; V was cut back by 5 bases and J by 3 bases. The CDR3 covers 14 residues. CDR3 sequence (DNA): TGCGCCAGCAGTACGGGACAGGGCCACTATGGCTACACCTTC. This encodes CASSTGQGHYGYTF.

Remarks on this clone: A read error may account for a junction end that differs from germline. The sample carries other DNA sequences with the same CDR3. The chain links TRBV12-5 to TRBJ1-2; TRBD1 matches 7 bases. The CDR3 contains 14 residues. Germline loops: CDR1 LGHNT, CDR2 FRNRAP. CDR3 in DNA: TGTGCTAGTGGTCTGGTGCAGGGGGACTATGGCTACACCTTC. Its protein is CASGLVQGDYGYTF.

The rearrangement uses TRBV30 and TRBJ2-7, with TRBD1 as a possible D gene (5 bases). Germline-derived CDR1 and CDR2 are GTSNPN and SVGIG (reference sequence). Trimming stripped 0 bases from V and 4 bases from J, with 13 bases between. This CDR3 comprises 14 residues. CDR3 sequence (DNA): TGTGCCTGGAGTGTAACCCCCGACAGATACGAGCAGTACTTC. Its translation is CAWSVTPDRYEQYF.

The chain links TRBV28 to TRBJ1-4; D remains ambiguous. V lost 3 bases to trimming and J lost 8 bases, with 10 bases between them. The CDR3 length is 13 residues. Germline V lookup: CDR1 MDHEN, CDR2 SYDVKM. The chain's CDR3 is CASSFGEGEKLFF. The CDR3 coding sequence is TGTGCCAGCAGTTTTGGGGAGGGAGAAAAACTGTTTTTT. The complete variable domain, with remaining parts taken from reference TRBV28 and TRBJ1-4, reads DVKVTQSSRYLVKRTGEKVFLECVQDMDHENMFWYRQDPGLGLRLIYFSYDVKMKEKGDIPEGYSVSREKKERFSLILESASTNQTSMYLCASSFGEGEKLFFGSGTQLSVL.

The genes are TRBV5-1 and TRBJ2-1, with 7 positions matching TRBD1. V gave up 0 bases and J gave up 3 bases; unmatched junction bases: 3. Germline V gene data show CDR1 as SGHRS and CDR2 as YFSETQ. The CDR3 spans 15 residues. The chain's CDR3 is CASSLVWDSYNEQFF. The CDR3 DNA follows: TGCGCCAGCAGCTTGGTCTGGGACAGCTACAATGAGCAGTTCTTC.

With respect to this clone: Within the sample, other DNA sequences also encode this same CDR3. The rearrangement links TRBV6-6 to TRBJ2-7, with D perhaps being TRBD1 or TRBD2 (5 bases each). With 8 bases removed from V and 4 bases from J, the gap between germline ends came to 15 bases. The germline V gene encodes CDR1 MNHNY and CDR2 SVGAGI (reference sequence). The CDR3 length is 13 residues. The CDR3 DNA reads as TGTGCCAGCTCGTCGGGACGAGGGTACGAGCAGTACTTC. Encoded protein: CASSSGRGYEQYF.

The chain links TRBV2 to TRBJ1-6; TRBD1 is a possible D gene (6 bases). Per the germline V gene, CDR1 is SNHLY and CDR2 is FYNNEI. Trimming left V 6 bases short and J 10 bases short, with 13 bases between. The CDR3 loop spans 13 amino acids. The CDR3 loop is CASSRGAGSPLHF. The CDR3 coding sequence is TGTGCCAGCAGCCGGGGGGCCGGCTCACCCCTCCACTTT. The complete variable domain, with remaining parts taken from reference TRBV2 and TRBJ1-6, reads EPEVTQTPSHQVTQMGQEVILRCVPISNHLYFYWYRQILGQKVEFLVSFYNNEISEKSEIFDDQFSVERPDGSNFTLKIRSTKLEDSAMYFCASSRGAGSPLHFGNGTRLTVT.

The CDR3 loop is CASRLAGGALAQYF. The CDR3, as DNA: TGTGCCAGCAGACTAGCGGGGGGGGCCTTGGCCCAGTACTTC. This chain uses TRBV28 with TRBJ2-5, with 13 bases matching TRBD2. Per the germline V gene, CDR1 is MDHEN and CDR2 is SYDVKM. After removal of 6 bases from V and 9 bases from J, the junction contained 7 bases not matched to a gene. This CDR3 has 14 amino acids.

Note on this clone: At one boundary the junction diverges from the germline segment, which might be a read error. The chain employs TRBV6-5 and TRBJ2-2; D remains unclear. The CDR3 has 15 amino acids. Germline V gene data show CDR1 as MNHEY and CDR2 as SVGAGI. DNA of the CDR3: TGTGCCAGCAGGTACTCAGCATCGAACACCGGGGAGCTGTTTTTT. Translated, it gives CASRYSASNTGELFF.

Worth noting for this clone: The identical CDR3 is also encoded by other nucleotide sequences in the sample. The genes are TRBV6-5 and TRBJ2-7, with D possibly being TRBD1 (6 bases). The germline V gene encodes CDR1 MNHEY and CDR2 SVGAGI. The V and J ends lost 5 bases and 1 base respectively, with 12 bases between them. The CDR3 is 14 residues long. CDR3 coding DNA: TGTGCCAGCAGTGACCGACAGGCATCCTACGAGCAGTACTTC. It yields the protein CASSDRQASYEQYF.

This clone appeared once. V is TRBV6-1 and J is TRBJ2-2; D might be TRBD2 (6 bases). The CDR3 spans 15 residues. Germline CDR1 reads MNHNS; CDR2 reads SASEGT. The V and J ends lost 5 bases and 4 bases respectively, with 14 bases between them. The CDR3, as DNA: TGTGCCAGCAGTTCTGGAGGGAGCGGCACCGGGGAGCTGTTTTTT. Translating gives CASSSGGSGTGELFF.

The chain uses TRBV5-5 and TRBJ1-6, with D unclear. Germline loops: CDR1 SGHKS, CDR2 YYEKEE (reference sequence). CDR3 length: 13 amino acids. V shed 4 bases and J shed 9 bases, with 11 bases lying between them. CDR3 loop: CASSTTTLSPLHF. The CDR3 nucleotides are TGTGCCAGCAGCACCACGACCCTTTCACCCCTCCACTTT.

This clone is a singleton in its sample. Other DNA sequences in this sample translate to the same CDR3. The chain links TRBV7-9 to TRBJ1-1; tentatively, D is TRBD1 (6 bases). Germline values: CDR1 SEHNR, CDR2 FQNEAQ (reference sequence). CDR3 length: 13 amino acids. The V and J ends lost 5 bases and 4 bases respectively, with 11 bases between them. The CDR3 protein is CASSLQGITEAFF. The CDR3, as DNA: TGTGCCAGCAGCCTACAGGGAATCACTGAAGCTTTCTTT.

This sequence joins TRBV28 and TRBJ2-1; the D gene is possibly TRBD1 (6 bases). This CDR3 is built from 15 residues. V gave up 3 bases and J gave up 2 bases, with 11 bases separating them. Germline V gives CDR1 MDHEN, CDR2 SYDVKM. The CDR3 is CASSLVQGTYNEQFF. DNA for the CDR3: TGTGCCAGCAGTTTGGTGCAGGGGACCTACAATGAGCAGTTCTTC. Variable domain in full (rest from reference TRBV28 and TRBJ2-1): DVKVTQSSRYLVKRTGEKVFLECVQDMDHENMFWYRQDPGLGLRLIYFSYDVKMKEKGDIPEGYSVSREKKERFSLILESASTNQTSMYLCASSLVQGTYNEQFFGPGTRLTVL.

This chain connects TRBV29-1 to TRBJ1-1; a weak D match, TRBD1 (5 bases). The ends were cut back, 4 bases at V and 6 bases at J, with 12 bases in the middle. Germline V gives CDR1 SQVTM, CDR2 ANQGSEA. This CDR3 comprises 12 residues. The CDR3 protein is CSVVKQAAEAFF. The DNA of the CDR3 is TGCAGCGTTGTTAAACAGGCCGCTGAAGCTTTCTTT.

This chain connects TRBV11-2 to TRBJ1-1; possibly TRBD1 for D (6 bases). V lost 5 bases, J lost 12 bases, and 19 bases lay in between. The germline gives CDR1 SGHAT, CDR2 FQNNGV. This CDR3 spans 13 amino acids. The CDR3 here is CASSPDGTGASFF. CDR3 sequence (DNA): TGTGCCAGCAGCCCCGACGGAACGGGGGCGTCTTTCTTT. Filled out from reference TRBV11-2 and TRBJ1-1, the complete variable domain reads EAGVAQSPRYKIIEKRQSVAFWCNPISGHATLYWYQQILGQGPKLLIQFQNNGVVDDSQLPKDRFSAERLKGVDSTLKIQPAKLEDSAVYLCASSPDGTGASFFGQGTRLTVV.

This clone was counted only a few times. This chain uses TRBV6-1 with TRBJ1-6; 10 nucleotides agree with TRBD1. This CDR3 has 13 residues. In germline, CDR1 is MNHNS, CDR2 SASEGT. Trimming cost V 6 bases and J 15 bases; bases outside gene matches: 8. In DNA, the CDR3 is TGTGCCAGCAGCGGACAGGGGGGGCCTCTCCTCCACTTT. It specifies CASSGQGGPLLHF.

V is TRBV27 and J is TRBJ2-5; no reliable D call. This CDR3 region has 14 residues. V lost 0 bases, J lost 6 bases, and 11 bases lay in between. Germline loops: CDR1 MNHEY, CDR2 SMNVEV (reference sequence). The CDR3 is CASSLSGSLQTQYF. The CDR3 DNA sequence: TGTGCCAGCAGTTTATCTGGCAGTCTCCAGACCCAGTACTTC.

The chain has TRBV10-3 and TRBJ1-6, with 7 bases matching TRBD1. V lost 3 bases and J lost 5; bases outside the gene matches: 7. Germline V lookup: CDR1 ENHRY, CDR2 SYGVKD. The CDR3 spans 16 residues. The CDR3 region has the DNA TGTGCCATCAGTGACCCCGACAGGGTGGATAATTCACCCCTCCACTTT. Protein sequence: CAISDPDRVDNSPLHF.

The gene calls are TRBV11-2 and TRBJ2-3, with D hard to call. This CDR3 has 14 amino acids. With 6 bases removed from V and 1 base from J, the gap between germline ends came to 11 bases. Germline CDR1 reads SGHAT; CDR2 reads FQNNGV. CDR3 loop: CASSSNVGTDTQYF. DNA of the CDR3: TGTGCCAGCAGTTCTAACGTCGGCACAGATACGCAGTATTTT.